This TCR beta chain was sequenced in a study of vaccination effects on CD4 cells after COVID-19. V was clipped by 5 bases and J by 2 bases, with 16 bases between them. Germline lookup yields CDR1 SGHTA and CDR2 FQGNSA. This CDR3 has 16 amino acids. A note on this clone: The antigen is unknown.

Before sequencing took place, the ViraFEST assay used viral peptide pools to expand antigen-specific CD4+ T cells. When around 10 days of culture had elapsed, CD4+ T cells were isolated. No vaccinee had earlier SARS-CoV-2 infection, and nucleocapsid antibodies were negative. Assay: immunoSEQ multiplex PCR; the TCRdb copy retains only in-frame clones and omits some. The sample consists of about 41,000 clones, roughly 70% of them appearing once. The clonotype originates from a human donor who received a COVID-19 vaccine. This material consisted of CD4+ T cells from PBMCs cultured with HCoV-OC43 spike peptides, taken before COVID-19 vaccination. Sample subset: HCoV-OC43 spike overlapping peptide pool stimulation. The chain joins TRBV7-2 to TRBJ1-3; perhaps TRBD1 as D (6 bases). The CDR3 DNA follows: TGTGCCAGCAGCACGGACAGTGCTTTACCTGGAAACACCATATATTTT. Protein sequence: CASSTDSALPGNTIYF.